This TCR beta chain was obtained from a study of blood T cell repertoires in COVID-19. Sequencing used immunoSEQ multiplex PCR; TCRdb keeps in-frame clones, though not all of them. This table has roughly 90,000 clones, about 83% appearing once. V was clipped by 0 bases and J by 4 bases; unmatched bases: 8. The CDR3 extends over 17 amino acids. This chain links TRBV5-3 with TRBJ1-2, with 11 bases aligning to TRBD1. TRBV5-3 is identified as an open reading frame with a role that is uncertain. The sample was peripheral blood. The TCR was taken from a human donor in a cohort sampled during active COVID-19. CDR3: CARSLVADRGRVYGYTF. DNA of the CDR3: TGTGCCAGAAGCTTGGTAGCGGACAGGGGGCGAGTCTATGGCTACACCTTC.